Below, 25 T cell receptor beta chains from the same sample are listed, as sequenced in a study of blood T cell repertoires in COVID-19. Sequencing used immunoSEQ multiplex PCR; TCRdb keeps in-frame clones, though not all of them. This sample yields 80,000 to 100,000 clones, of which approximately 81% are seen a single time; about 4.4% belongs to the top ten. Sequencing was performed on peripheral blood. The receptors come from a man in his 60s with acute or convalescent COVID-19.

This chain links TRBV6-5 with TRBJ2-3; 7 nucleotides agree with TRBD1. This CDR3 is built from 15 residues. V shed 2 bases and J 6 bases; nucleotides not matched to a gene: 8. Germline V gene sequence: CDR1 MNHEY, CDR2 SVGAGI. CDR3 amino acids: CASSYVQGRFDTQYF. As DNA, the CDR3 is TGTGCCAGCAGTTACGTACAGGGGCGGTTTGATACGCAGTATTTT.

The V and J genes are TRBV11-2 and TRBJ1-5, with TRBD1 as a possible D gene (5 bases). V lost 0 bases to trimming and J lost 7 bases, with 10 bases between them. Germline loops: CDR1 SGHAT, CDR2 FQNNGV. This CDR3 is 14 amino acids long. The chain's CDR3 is CASSLDGGWQPQHF. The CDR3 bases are TGTGCCAGCAGCTTAGATGGGGGGTGGCAGCCCCAGCATTTT.

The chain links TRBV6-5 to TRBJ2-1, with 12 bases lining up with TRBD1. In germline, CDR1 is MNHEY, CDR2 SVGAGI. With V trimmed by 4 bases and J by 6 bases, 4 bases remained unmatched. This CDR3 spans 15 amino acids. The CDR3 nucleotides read TGTGCCAGCAGTTCGCTGGGACAGGGGGCCAATGAGCAGTTCTTC. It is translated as CASSSLGQGANEQFF.

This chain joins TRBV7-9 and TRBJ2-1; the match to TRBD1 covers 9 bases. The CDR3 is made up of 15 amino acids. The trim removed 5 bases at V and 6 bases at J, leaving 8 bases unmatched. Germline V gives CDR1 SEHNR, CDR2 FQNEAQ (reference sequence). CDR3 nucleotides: TGTGCCAGCAGCCAAACAGGGGGCTCTAGCAATGAGCAGTTCTTC. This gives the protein CASSQTGGSSNEQFF.

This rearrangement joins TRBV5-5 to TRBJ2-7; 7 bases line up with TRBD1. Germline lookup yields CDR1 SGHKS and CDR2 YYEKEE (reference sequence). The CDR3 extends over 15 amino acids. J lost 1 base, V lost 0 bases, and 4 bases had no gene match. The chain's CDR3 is CASSLAGTVSYEQYF. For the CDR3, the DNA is TGTGCCAGCAGCTTGGCCGGGACAGTGTCCTACGAGCAGTACTTC.

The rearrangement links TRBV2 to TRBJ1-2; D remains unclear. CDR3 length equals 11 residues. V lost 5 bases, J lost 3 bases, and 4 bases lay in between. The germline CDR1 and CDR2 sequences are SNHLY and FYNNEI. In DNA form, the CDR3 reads TGTGCCAGCAGTCCTTACTATGGCTACACCTTC. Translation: CASSPYYGYTF.

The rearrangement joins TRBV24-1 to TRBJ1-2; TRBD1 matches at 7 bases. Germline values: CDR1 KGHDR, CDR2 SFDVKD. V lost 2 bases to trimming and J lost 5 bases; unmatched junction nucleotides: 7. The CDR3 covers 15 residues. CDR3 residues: CATSDSSTGWYGYTF. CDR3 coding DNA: TGTGCCACCAGTGATTCCTCGACAGGGTGGTATGGCTACACCTTC.

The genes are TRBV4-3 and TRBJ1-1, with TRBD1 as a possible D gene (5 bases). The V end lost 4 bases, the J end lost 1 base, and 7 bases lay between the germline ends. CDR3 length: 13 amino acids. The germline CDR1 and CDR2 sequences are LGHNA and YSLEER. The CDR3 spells CASSPGQNTEAFF. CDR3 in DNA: TGCGCCAGCAGCCCAGGACAGAACACTGAAGCTTTCTTT.

CDR3 sequence reads: CASSLNAGTGPGDTQYF. The CDR3 DNA follows: TGTGCCAGCTCTTTGAATGCCGGGACAGGGCCGGGAGATACGCAGTATTTT. The J gene is TRBJ2-3, the V gene TRBV18, with TRBD1 identical over 9 bases. The V and J ends lost 6 bases and 5 bases, in that order; junction bases with no gene match: 15. Germline V gene lookup returns CDR1 KGHSH and CDR2 LQKENI. CDR3 length: 17 amino acids. Full variable domain (rest looked up from reference TRBV18 and TRBJ2-3): NAGVMQNPRHLVRRRGQEARLRCSPMKGHSHVYWYRQLPEEGLKFMVYLQKENIIDESGMPKERFSAEFPKEGPSILRIQQVVRGDSAAYFCASSLNAGTGPGDTQYFGPGTRLTVL.

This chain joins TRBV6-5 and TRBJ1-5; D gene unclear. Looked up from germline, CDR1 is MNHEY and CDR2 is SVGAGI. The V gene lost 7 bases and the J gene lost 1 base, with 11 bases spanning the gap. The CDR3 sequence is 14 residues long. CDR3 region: CASTAGGSNQPQHF. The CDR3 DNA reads TGTGCCAGCACTGCGGGTGGCAGCAATCAGCCCCAGCATTTT.

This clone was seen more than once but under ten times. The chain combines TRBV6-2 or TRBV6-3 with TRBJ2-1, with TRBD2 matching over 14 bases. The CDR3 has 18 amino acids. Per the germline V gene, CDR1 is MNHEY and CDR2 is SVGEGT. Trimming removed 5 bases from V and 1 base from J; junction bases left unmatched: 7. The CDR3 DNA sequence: TGTGCCAGCAGTGACGGGACTAGCGGGAGAGGGTCCTACAATGAGCAGTTCTTC. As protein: CASSDGTSGRGSYNEQFF.

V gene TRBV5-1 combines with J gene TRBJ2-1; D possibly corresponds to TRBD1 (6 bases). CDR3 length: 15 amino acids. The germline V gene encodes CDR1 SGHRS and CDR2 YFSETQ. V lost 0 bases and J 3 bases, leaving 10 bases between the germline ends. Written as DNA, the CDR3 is TGCGCCAGCAGCTTGGTGGGACAACTCTACAATGAGCAGTTCTTC. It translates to CASSLVGQLYNEQFF.

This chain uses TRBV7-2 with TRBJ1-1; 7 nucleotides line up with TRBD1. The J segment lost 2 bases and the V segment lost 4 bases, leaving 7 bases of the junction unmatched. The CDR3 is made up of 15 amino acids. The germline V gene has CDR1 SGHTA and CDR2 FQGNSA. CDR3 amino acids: CASSSRQGGNTEAFF. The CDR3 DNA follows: TGTGCCAGCAGCTCACGACAGGGAGGAAACACTGAAGCTTTCTTT.

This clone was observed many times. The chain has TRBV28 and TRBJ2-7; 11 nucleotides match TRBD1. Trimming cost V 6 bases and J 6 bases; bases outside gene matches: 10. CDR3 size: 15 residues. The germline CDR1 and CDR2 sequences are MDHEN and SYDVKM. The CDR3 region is CASSRRDRGLAEQYF. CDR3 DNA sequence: TGTGCCAGCAGCCGCAGGGACAGGGGGTTGGCCGAGCAGTACTTC. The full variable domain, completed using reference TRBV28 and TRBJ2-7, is DVKVTQSSRYLVKRTGEKVFLECVQDMDHENMFWYRQDPGLGLRLIYFSYDVKMKEKGDIPEGYSVSREKKERFSLILESASTNQTSMYLCASSRRDRGLAEQYFGPGTRLTVT.

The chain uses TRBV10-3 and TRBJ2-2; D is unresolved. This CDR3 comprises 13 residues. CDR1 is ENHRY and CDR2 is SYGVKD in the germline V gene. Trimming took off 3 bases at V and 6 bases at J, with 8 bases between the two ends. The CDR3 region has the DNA TGTGCCATCAGTGACCAGCTAGCCGGGGAGCTGTTTTTT. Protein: CAISDQLAGELFF.

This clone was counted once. The CDR3 DNA reads as TGTGCCAGCAGACGGACTAGCGGTCTCCAAGAGACCCAGTACTTC. Translated: CASRRTSGLQETQYF. The chain uses TRBV6-5 and TRBJ2-5; 10 positions agree with TRBD2. Germline CDR1 MNHEY, CDR2 SVGAGI. Trimming removed 6 bases from V and 1 base from J; junction bases left unmatched: 5. The CDR3 sequence is 15 residues long.

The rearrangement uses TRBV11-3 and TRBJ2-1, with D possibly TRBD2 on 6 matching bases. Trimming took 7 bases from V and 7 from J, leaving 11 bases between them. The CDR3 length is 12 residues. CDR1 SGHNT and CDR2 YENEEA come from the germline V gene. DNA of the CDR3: TGTGCCAGCACCCCGGGGAGGAATGAGCAGTTCTTC. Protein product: CASTPGRNEQFF.

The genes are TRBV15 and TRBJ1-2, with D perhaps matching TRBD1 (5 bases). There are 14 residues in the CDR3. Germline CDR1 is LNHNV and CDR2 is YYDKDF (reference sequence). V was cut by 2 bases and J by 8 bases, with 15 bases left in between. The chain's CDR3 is CATSRLGGREGYTF. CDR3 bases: TGTGCCACCAGCAGACTCGGGGGGAGGGAGGGCTACACCTTC. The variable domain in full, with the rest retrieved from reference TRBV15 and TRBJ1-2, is DAMVIQNPRYQVTQFGKPVTLSCSQTLNHNVMYWYQQKSSQAPKLLFHYYDKDFNNEADTPDNFQSRRPNTSFCFLDIRSPGLGDTAMYLCATSRLGGREGYTFGSGTRLTVV.

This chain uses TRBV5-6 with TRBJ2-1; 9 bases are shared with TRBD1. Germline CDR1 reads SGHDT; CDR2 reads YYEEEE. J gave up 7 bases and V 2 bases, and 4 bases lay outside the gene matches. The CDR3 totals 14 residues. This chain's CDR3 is CASSFWDRENEQFF. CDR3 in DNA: TGTGCCAGCAGCTTTTGGGACAGGGAAAATGAGCAGTTCTTC.

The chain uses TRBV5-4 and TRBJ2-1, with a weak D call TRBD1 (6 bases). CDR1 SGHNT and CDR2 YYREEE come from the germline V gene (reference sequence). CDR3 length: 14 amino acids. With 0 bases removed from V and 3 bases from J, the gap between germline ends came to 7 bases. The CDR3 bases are TGTGCCAGCAGCTTGGCCAGGGGCTACAATGAGCAGTTCTTC. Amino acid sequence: CASSLARGYNEQFF.

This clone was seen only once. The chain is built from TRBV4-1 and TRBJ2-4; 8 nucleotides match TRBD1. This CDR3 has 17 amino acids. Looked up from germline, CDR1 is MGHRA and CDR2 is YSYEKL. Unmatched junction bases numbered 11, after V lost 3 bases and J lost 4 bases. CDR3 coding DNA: TGCGCCAGCAGCCAGTCTAGCGACAGGGGCCCTAAAAACATTCAGTACTTC. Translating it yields CASSQSSDRGPKNIQYF.

CDR3 loop: CASSPPGMLNTEAFF. The CDR3 DNA is TGTGCCAGCTCACCACCCGGGATGTTGAACACTGAAGCTTTCTTT. The chain has TRBV18 and TRBJ1-1; D unresolved. The germline V gene encodes CDR1 KGHSH and CDR2 LQKENI. The CDR3 runs to 15 residues. The V end lost 0 bases, the J end lost 0 bases, and 8 bases lay between the germline ends.

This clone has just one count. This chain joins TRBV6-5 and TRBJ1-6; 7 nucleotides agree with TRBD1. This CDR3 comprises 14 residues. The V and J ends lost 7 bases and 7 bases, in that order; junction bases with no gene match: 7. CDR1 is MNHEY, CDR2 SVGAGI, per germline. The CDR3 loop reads CASKPGQRNSPLHF. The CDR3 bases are TGTGCCAGCAAACCGGGACAGAGGAATTCACCCCTCCACTTT.

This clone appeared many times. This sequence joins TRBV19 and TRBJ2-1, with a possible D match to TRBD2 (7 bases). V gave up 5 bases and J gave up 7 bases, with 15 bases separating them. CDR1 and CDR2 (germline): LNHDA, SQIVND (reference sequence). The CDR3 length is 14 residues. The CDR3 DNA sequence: TGTGCCAGTAGTGCAAGGGGGGGTTGGAATGAGCAGTTCTTC. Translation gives CASSARGGWNEQFF.

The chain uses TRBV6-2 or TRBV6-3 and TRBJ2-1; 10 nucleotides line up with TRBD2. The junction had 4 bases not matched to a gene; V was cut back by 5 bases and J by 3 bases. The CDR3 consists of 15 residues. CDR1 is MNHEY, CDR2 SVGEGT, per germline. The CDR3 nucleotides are TGTGCCAGCAGTGACCCTAGCGGGAGCTACAATGAGCAGTTCTTC. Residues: CASSDPSGSYNEQFF.